This entry lists 16 T cell receptor beta chains sequenced from one sample in a study of liver allograft versus peripheral blood T cells. Across the study: In transplanted livers, T cell receptor repertoires were compared with those found in the recipients' peripheral blood.

A single record per CDR3 protein comes from TCRdb applying MiXCR to the reads. This table has over 3,000 distinct CDR3 sequences, roughly 15% appearing once. The receptors stem from a human patient who had a liver transplant. A subset of T cells may come from the graft donor.

This rearrangement joins TRBV20-1 to TRBJ1-1; TRBD1 matches at 9 bases. The CDR3 totals 14 residues. The V gene's germline CDR1 is DFQATT and CDR2 SNEGSKA (reference sequence). J lost 6 bases, V lost 2 bases, and 7 bases had no gene match. DNA for the CDR3: TGCAGTGCTAGAACAGGGGGCCCGGGGGCTGAAGCTTTCTTT. The encoded protein is CSARTGGPGAEAFF.

The chain employs TRBV5-4 and TRBJ2-7; D is unresolved. CDR3 size: 12 residues. V was trimmed by 4 bases and J by 6 bases, leaving 11 bases between them. Germline lookup yields CDR1 SGHNT and CDR2 YYREEE (reference sequence). The CDR3 spells CASSQLPGEQYF. CDR3 nucleotides: TGTGCCAGCAGCCAACTCCCGGGCGAGCAGTACTTC.

This rearrangement joins TRBV5-1 to TRBJ2-3; D is possibly TRBD2 (6 bases). The CDR3 is 13 residues long. Trimming removed 4 bases at V and 5 bases at J, with 11 bases between. In germline, CDR1 is SGHRS, CDR2 YFSETQ. CDR3 bases: TGCGCCAGCAGCAGAGACGGGAGAGATACGCAGTATTTT. Translated, it gives CASSRDGRDTQYF.

The chain is built from TRBV10-3 and TRBJ2-3; 7 bases fit TRBD2. This CDR3 has 14 amino acids. Germline CDR1 is ENHRY and CDR2 is SYGVKD. Unmatched junction bases numbered 3, after V lost 3 bases and J lost 3 bases. CDR3 protein: CAISDGGGTDTQYF. The CDR3 DNA reads as TGTGCCATCAGTGACGGGGGAGGGACAGATACGCAGTATTTT.

The gene calls are TRBV7-2 and TRBJ1-2; no firm D call. This CDR3 contains 15 residues. CDR1 is SGHTA and CDR2 is FQGNSA in the germline V gene. The germline V and J ends were trimmed by 7 bases and 0 bases, with 15 bases remaining between them. In DNA, the CDR3 is TGTGCCAGCACCCTTTCCGGAGGGCCTAACTATGGCTACACCTTC. This gives the protein CASTLSGGPNYGYTF.

Judged by abundance, this clonotype is medium-sized. The V call is TRBV6-1, the J call TRBJ2-2; D remains ambiguous. CDR3 length: 13 residues. The germline V gene has CDR1 MNHNS and CDR2 SASEGT. V lost 2 bases, J lost 6 bases, and 7 bases lay in between. CDR3 bases: TGTGCCAGCAGTGAATTGACACCCGGGGAGCTGTTTTTT. Its translation: CASSELTPGELFF.

In its sample, this clonotype ranks as large. The V gene is TRBV19, the J gene TRBJ2-6; D is perhaps TRBD1 (6 bases). From germline, CDR1 is LNHDA and CDR2 SQIVND (reference sequence). With 5 bases removed from V and 1 base from J, the gap between germline ends came to 15 bases. The CDR3 sequence is 17 residues long. For the CDR3, the DNA is TGTGCCAGTAGTCAAGGACAGTCTCCGTCTGGGGCCAACGTCCTGACTTTC. Protein: CASSQGQSPSGANVLTF. The full variable domain, with the rest looked up from reference TRBV19 and TRBJ2-6, is DGGITQSPKYLFRKEGQNVTLSCEQNLNHDAMYWYRQDPGQGLRLIYYSQIVNDFQKGDIAEGYSVSREKKESFPLTVTSAQKNPTAFYLCASSQGQSPSGANVLTFGAGSRLTVL.

This clonotype appeared once. This chain links TRBV5-6 with TRBJ2-1; 9 bases match TRBD1. Trimming took 5 bases from V and 0 from J; bases not matched to a gene: 9. Germline V gives CDR1 SGHDT, CDR2 YYEEEE. The CDR3 has 17 residues. For the CDR3, the DNA is TGTGCCAGCAGTTACCTGACAGGGGGAAGCTCCTACAATGAGCAGTTCTTC. Translating it yields CASSYLTGGSSYNEQFF.

Within the sample, this clonotype is medium-sized. This chain links TRBV6-5 with TRBJ1-1; D is unclear. The CDR3 is 13 amino acids. Looked up from germline, CDR1 is MNHEY and CDR2 is SVGAGI. V was shortened by 6 bases and J by 1 base, with 9 bases between the two germline ends. CDR3 in amino acids: CASRLRQNTEAFF. The CDR3 DNA follows: TGTGCCAGCAGGCTTCGACAGAACACTGAAGCTTTCTTT.

By proportion, this clonotype is large. The V call is TRBV29-1, the J call TRBJ2-1; D gene ambiguous. Germline V gives CDR1 SQVTM, CDR2 ANQGSEA. V lost 5 bases and J 4 bases, leaving 6 bases between the germline ends. The CDR3 has 11 amino acids. The CDR3 loop is CSVYQYNEQFF. In DNA form, the CDR3 reads TGCAGCGTTTACCAGTACAATGAGCAGTTCTTC.

In its sample, this clonotype ranks as medium-sized. The chain is built from TRBV28 and TRBJ2-1; D gene unclear. The CDR3 runs 13 residues. Germline CDR1 reads MDHEN; CDR2 reads SYDVKM. The V and J ends lost 7 bases and 0 bases respectively, with 7 bases between them. The CDR3 DNA reads as TGTGCCAGCAACCCTAGCTCCTACAATGAGCAGTTCTTC. Protein sequence: CASNPSSYNEQFF.

This clonotype is categorized as medium-sized (0.01 to 0.1%). The chain combines TRBV9 with TRBJ1-3; D gene ambiguous. Trimming stripped 0 bases from V and 4 bases from J, with 5 bases between. The CDR3 has 13 amino acids. CDR1 SGDLS and CDR2 YYNGEE come from the germline V gene. This CDR3 is CASSVGHGNTIYF. DNA of the CDR3: TGTGCCAGCAGCGTAGGGCACGGAAACACCATATATTTT.

This clonotype ranks as medium-sized (0.01 to 0.1%). This sequence joins TRBV6-1 and TRBJ1-1; unclear D gene. From germline, CDR1 is MNHNS and CDR2 SASEGT. V was shortened by 3 bases and J by 3 bases, with 8 bases between the two germline ends. This CDR3 contains 13 residues. The CDR3, as DNA: TGTGCCAGCAGTGACCAGAAGGACACTGAAGCTTTCTTT. Protein: CASSDQKDTEAFF.

A few counts support this clonotype. The chain joins TRBV12-3 or TRBV12-4 to TRBJ2-1; tentatively, D is TRBD2 (7 bases). The CDR3 covers 16 residues. The germline V and J ends were trimmed by 2 bases and 7 bases, with 18 bases remaining between them. The CDR3 region is CASSLIFGGGRNEQFF. The CDR3 DNA follows: TGTGCCAGCAGTTTAATATTTGGGGGGGGGCGAAATGAGCAGTTCTTC.

This clonotype qualifies as medium-sized. The rearrangement uses TRBV6-2 or TRBV6-3 and TRBJ2-1; 10 bases are shared with TRBD2. Looked up from germline, CDR1 is MNHEY and CDR2 is SVGEGT. CDR3 length equals 15 residues. V gave up 6 bases and J gave up 8 bases; unmatched junction bases: 10. The CDR3 DNA reads TGTGCCAGCAGGACAAGCGGGGGGGCTAACTATGAGCAGTTCTTC. It specifies CASRTSGGANYEQFF.

Comment on this clonotype: A read error is the likely source, as a far larger clone sits one nucleotide away. The genes are TRBV6-5 and TRBJ1-3, with TRBD1 identical over 8 bases. V shed 4 bases, J shed 7 bases, and the junction held 9 bases outside the gene matches. This CDR3 is 15 amino acids long. Germline V CDR1 and CDR2: MNHEY, SVGAGI. The CDR3: CASSLRQGRSNTIYF. CDR3 coding DNA: TGTGCCAGCAGTTTGAGACAGGGGAGGTCCAACACCATATATTTT.